This TCR beta chain originates from a study of shared clonotypes between healthy human individuals. About the research overall: Three plates were used per donor for CD4 naive, three for CD4 memory, two for CD8 naive and one for CD8 memory. Study outcomes and limitations: Investigators collected only blood, and repertoires in tissues likely differ.

TCRdb keeps only in-frame clones here, not all; method: immunoSEQ multiplex PCR. The profile shows approximately 1,500,000 clones, around 95% of them singletons. Germline loops: CDR1 MNHNS, CDR2 SASEGT. CDR3 length: 13 amino acids. Trimming stripped 4 bases from V and 0 bases from J, with 4 bases between. Note on this clone: What it binds is not known.

The clonotype originates from a young man in good health. Sequencing was performed on naive CD4+ T cells sorted from blood. The subset was: CD45RA+ positively selected. The chain uses TRBV6-1 and TRBJ1-3, with D unclear. CDR3 nucleotide sequence: TGTGCCAGCAGTGTCAACTCTGGAAACACCATATATTTT. It specifies CASSVNSGNTIYF.